One and the same sample provided the 20 T cell receptor beta chains below, sequenced in a study of regulatory T cells in long-lasting Graves disease. Investigators prepared the TCR beta libraries by applying iRepertoire HTBI primers and Arm-PCR of CDR3 regions. TCRdb re-called the multiplex PCR reads through MiXCR, storing one row per CDR3 protein. Of about 200,000 distinct CDR3 sequences in the sample, approximately 20% were seen once. Indicated time point: newly diagnosed GD, antithyroid drugs for less than 3 months. Construction of the TCR library relied on RNA isolated from PBMCs. This specimen was peripheral blood mononuclear cells (PBMCs), taken at new diagnosis, from a patient treated with antithyroid drugs. The receptors shown here come from a female donor with Graves disease.

The rearrangement links TRBV12-3 or TRBV12-4 to TRBJ1-1; 7 nucleotides line up with TRBD1. The CDR3 is 16 amino acids. The J segment lost 1 base and the V segment lost 5 bases, leaving 10 bases of the junction unmatched. The CDR3 spells CASSPTRQGRNTEAFF. For the CDR3, the DNA is TGTGCCAGCAGTCCAACGAGACAGGGTCGGAACACTGAAGCTTTCTTT.

This clonotype was found once. This may stem from a read error, because a much larger clone lies one nucleotide away. In nucleotides, the CDR3 is TGTGCCAGCAGCTCTCAGGGTTGGGGAACTCTCTTT. Encoded protein: CASSSQGWGTLF. The chain joins TRBV7-9 to TRBJ1-1; the D gene is possibly TRBD1 (5 bases). The CDR3 totals 12 residues. Germline CDR1 and CDR2: SEHNR and FQNEAQ (reference sequence).

This clonotype was observed at least ten times. The V and J genes are TRBV7-6 and TRBJ1-1, with D uncertain. This CDR3 has 12 amino acids. V was pared by 4 bases and J by 5 bases, with 8 bases between. Germline V gives CDR1 SGHVS, CDR2 FNYEAQ. The CDR3 sequence is CASSSRDTEAFF. The CDR3 nucleotides read TGTGCCAGCAGCTCAAGGGATACTGAAGCTTTCTTT.

The chain couples TRBV11-2 to TRBJ2-2, with no clear D. Trimming took off 2 bases at V and 7 bases at J, with 14 bases between the two ends. The CDR3 contains 15 residues. The germline V gene has CDR1 SGHAT and CDR2 FQNNGV. In DNA form, the CDR3 reads TGTGCCAGCAGCTTAATCGGGCAGACAAGCGGGGAGCTGTTTTTT. Its protein is CASSLIGQTSGELFF.

This clonotype was counted ten times or more. The chain employs TRBV18 and TRBJ2-7; TRBD2 might be the D (6 bases). Trimming removed 3 bases from V and 3 bases from J, with 9 bases in between. From germline, CDR1 is KGHSH and CDR2 LQKENI. The CDR3 spans 13 residues. CDR3 sequence: CASSPPGSYEQYF. Written as DNA, the CDR3 is TGTGCCAGCTCACCCCCCGGGAGCTACGAGCAGTACTTC.

There are many counts of this clonotype. The rearrangement joins TRBV9 to TRBJ2-3, with unresolved D. The germline V and J ends were trimmed by 0 bases and 4 bases, with 6 bases remaining between them. This CDR3 has 13 amino acids. Looked up from germline, CDR1 is SGDLS and CDR2 is YYNGEE. In DNA, the CDR3 is TGTGCCAGCAGCGTAGAAACCTCAGATACGCAGTATTTT. Encoded protein: CASSVETSDTQYF.

The chain links TRBV5-1 to TRBJ2-2; 9 bases map to TRBD2. Germline assignment: CDR1 SGHRS and CDR2 YFSETQ. The CDR3 has 18 residues. V gave up 2 bases and J gave up 5 bases; unmatched junction bases: 13. The DNA of the CDR3 is TGCGCCAGCAGCTTTTGGACGGATAGCGGGAGAGGTACCGGGGAGCTGTTTTTT. Translated, it gives CASSFWTDSGRGTGELFF.

This clonotype was observed many times. V usage is TRBV30 and J usage is TRBJ2-5, with D perhaps matching TRBD1 (5 bases). With 6 bases removed from V and 7 bases from J, the gap between germline ends came to 21 bases. Germline V gives CDR1 GTSNPN, CDR2 SVGIG (reference sequence). The CDR3 is 14 amino acids. The CDR3 sequence is CACRRQPLIGTQYF. The DNA of the CDR3 is TGTGCCTGCCGGAGACAGCCGCTGATTGGGACCCAGTACTTC.

The table lists this clonotype with many counts. The chain employs TRBV5-1 and TRBJ1-2; 7 bases agree with TRBD1. Germline V CDR1 and CDR2: SGHRS, YFSETQ. V shed 4 bases, J shed 4 bases, and the junction held 10 bases outside the gene matches. The CDR3 is made up of 15 amino acids. CDR3 sequence: CASSTEITGAYGYTF. In DNA form, the CDR3 reads TGCGCCAGCAGCACCGAAATTACAGGGGCCTATGGCTACACCTTC.

This clonotype was seen ten or more times. This chain connects TRBV6-5 to TRBJ2-1; tentative D call: TRBD1 (6 bases). This CDR3 contains 13 residues. Germline assignment: CDR1 MNHEY and CDR2 SVGAGI. Deletions cut 0 bases from V and 14 bases from J, with 14 bases between. For the CDR3, the DNA is TGTGCCAGCAGTTACTCGCAGGGCAGGGGCAAGTTCTTC. Its protein is CASSYSQGRGKFF.

This clonotype has a count of ten or more. CDR3: CATSAPGQASWIAYEQYF. CDR3 nucleotide sequence: TGTGCCACCAGTGCTCCGGGACAGGCGAGTTGGATCGCCTACGAGCAGTACTTC. V gene TRBV24-1 combines with J gene TRBJ2-7; TRBD1 agrees at 8 bases. From germline, CDR1 is KGHDR and CDR2 SFDVKD. The CDR3 runs to 18 residues. Trimming took 5 bases from V and 2 from J; bases not matched to a gene: 16.

With respect to this clonotype: Being one base from a much bigger clone, this may be a read error. V is TRBV6-2 or TRBV6-3 and J is TRBJ1-2; no clear D. There are 12 residues in the CDR3. V shed 6 bases and J shed 7 bases, with 12 bases lying between them. Germline CDR1 and CDR2: MNHEY and SVGEGT. CDR3 protein: CASSCGLVGYTF. The CDR3 DNA reads TGTGCCAGCAGCTGTGGGCTGGTTGGCTACACCTTC.

The table lists this clonotype with a few counts. This sequence joins TRBV20-1 and TRBJ1-3; D uncertain. This CDR3 has 14 residues. CDR1 and CDR2 from the germline V gene are DFQATT and SNEGSKA (reference sequence). The V gene lost 5 bases and the J gene lost 0 bases, with 11 bases spanning the gap. The CDR3 here is CSAFHPISGNTIYF. For the CDR3, the DNA is TGCAGTGCTTTTCATCCGATCTCTGGAAACACCATATATTTT.

In its sample, this clonotype was seen many times. V and J are TRBV20-1 and TRBJ2-3, with a possible D match to TRBD2 (6 bases). Trimming removed 0 bases from V and 5 bases from J, with 18 bases in between. Germline CDR1 DFQATT, CDR2 SNEGSKA (reference sequence). The CDR3 is 16 residues long. The CDR3 here is CSARDLAAGEGDTQYF. The CDR3 DNA reads as TGCAGTGCTAGAGATCTTGCAGCGGGCGAGGGAGATACGCAGTATTTT.

This clonotype has a count of ten or more. The V and J genes are TRBV24-1 and TRBJ2-5, with 10 bases matching TRBD1. The CDR3 is made up of 15 amino acids. Per the germline V gene, CDR1 is KGHDR and CDR2 is SFDVKD. After removal of 3 bases from V and 2 bases from J, the junction contained 2 bases not matched to a gene. The CDR3, as DNA: TGTGCCACCAGTGATCCGGGACAGGGGCAAGAGACCCAGTACTTC. Residues: CATSDPGQGQETQYF.

In this sample, this clonotype turned up a few times. The DNA for the CDR3 is TGTGCCAGCAGCCAAGATCCCCTAGCGGGCGGGGATACGCAGTATTTT. Translation: CASSQDPLAGGDTQYF. This chain connects TRBV4-2 to TRBJ2-3, with 8 bases fitting TRBD2. The CDR3 loop spans 16 amino acids. The V segment lost 0 bases and the J segment 6 bases; nucleotides outside the gene matches: 8. The germline gives CDR1 LGHNA, CDR2 YNFKEQ.

This clonotype showed up just a few times. The CDR3 DNA sequence: TGTGCCAGAACTAGGAGGGATGTCGAGCAGTACTTC. Translating it yields CARTRRDVEQYF. The genes are TRBV6-2 or TRBV6-3 and TRBJ2-7; weak D call: TRBD2 (6 bases). The germline CDR1 and CDR2 sequences are MNHEY and SVGEGT. The CDR3 consists of 12 residues. V lost 9 bases and J lost 6, with 15 bases in between.

This clonotype has a count of ten or more. The rearrangement uses TRBV10-2 and TRBJ2-7; D possibly corresponds to TRBD2 (5 bases). V lost 3 bases, J lost 3 bases, and 12 bases lay in between. The CDR3 spans 14 residues. Germline lookup yields CDR1 WSHSY and CDR2 SAAADI. The chain's CDR3 is CASSDGGAGYEQYF. The CDR3 DNA reads TGCGCCAGCAGTGATGGTGGTGCGGGCTACGAGCAGTACTTC.

This rearrangement joins TRBV11-2 to TRBJ2-7; 9 bases are a match to TRBD2. J gave up 4 bases and V 6 bases, and 10 bases lay outside the gene matches. This CDR3 comprises 15 residues. Germline lookup yields CDR1 SGHAT and CDR2 FQNNGV. Written as DNA, the CDR3 is TGTGCCAGCAGTGCGGGACTAGCAGACCTATACGAGCAGTACTTC. It yields the protein CASSAGLADLYEQYF.

This clonotype is categorized as medium-sized. V gene TRBV12-3 or TRBV12-4 combines with J gene TRBJ1-2; D possibly corresponds to TRBD1 (5 bases). The CDR3 is made up of 13 amino acids. The V and J ends lost 1 base and 8 bases respectively, with 11 bases between them. CDR3 in amino acids: CASSLGGRDGYTF. The CDR3 region has the DNA TGTGCCAGCAGTTTAGGGGGCCGAGACGGCTACACCTTC.